The following is a T cell receptor (beta chain) sequence with its context. Its antigen is currently not known. A much larger clone differs by one base, so this may be a read error. The germline V gene gives CDR1 as MNHEY and CDR2 as SVGAGI. Its CDR3 holds 17 amino acids, cysteine through phenylalanine. Of the read, only the CDR3 DNA is kept; its 51 bases are in frame from base 1. The sequencer was an Illumina HiSeq 1500. TCRdb passed the public sequencing reads through fastp at Q25 and MiXCR, retaining productive beta sequences. Identical CDR3 proteins give one entry, which carries the most common genes and DNA. This sample comprises approximately 260,000 distinct CDR3 sequences, over 15% of them detected only once. Jointly, the top ten make up around half of the sample. The data were taken from a study of T cell repertoires in cytomegalovirus infection (dated by TCRdb to the late 2010s). For the wider study: Donor HLA type was relevant to the analysis, as public TCR beta signatures indicated carriage of CMV infection together with the matching HLA type.

Overall study outcomes, separate from this receptor: Carriers of CMV infection plus the relevant HLA type were discriminated by the cumulative frequency of public TCR beta family members in the study cohort and in an independent 352-donor cohort. The ex vivo response was dominated by HLA-C-restricted CMV-specific TCR beta clonotypes, and the single most frequent clonotype in two of eight donors was supplied by these HLA-C-restricted clonotypes.

The TCR sequence derives from a human donor in good health (CMV status not recorded). Some clones in this sample may be carry-over from other donors' samples. The chain employs TRBV6-5 and TRBJ1-3; TRBD1 is a possible D gene, resting on 5 matching bases. Sequenced: CD8+ T cells from PBMCs. The CDR3 in this case is CASSTEGRRFSRNTIYF. The nucleotide sequence reads TGTGCCAGCAGTACCGAGGGACGCCGGTTCTCTAGAAACACCATATATTTT.